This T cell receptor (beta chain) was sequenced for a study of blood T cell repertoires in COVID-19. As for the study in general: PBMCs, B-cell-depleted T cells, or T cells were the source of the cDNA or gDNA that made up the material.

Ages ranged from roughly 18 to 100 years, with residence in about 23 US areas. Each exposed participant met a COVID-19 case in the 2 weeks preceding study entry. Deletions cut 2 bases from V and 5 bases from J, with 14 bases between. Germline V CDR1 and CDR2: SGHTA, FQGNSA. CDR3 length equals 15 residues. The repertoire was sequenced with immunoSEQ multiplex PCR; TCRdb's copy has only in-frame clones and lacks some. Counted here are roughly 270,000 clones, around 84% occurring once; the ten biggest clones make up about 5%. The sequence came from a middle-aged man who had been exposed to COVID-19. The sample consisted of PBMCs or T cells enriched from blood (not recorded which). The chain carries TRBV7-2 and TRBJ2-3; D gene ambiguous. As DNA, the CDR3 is TGTGCCAGCAGCTTAATCCCTAGTCCCGGAGATACGCAGTATTTT. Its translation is CASSLIPSPGDTQYF.